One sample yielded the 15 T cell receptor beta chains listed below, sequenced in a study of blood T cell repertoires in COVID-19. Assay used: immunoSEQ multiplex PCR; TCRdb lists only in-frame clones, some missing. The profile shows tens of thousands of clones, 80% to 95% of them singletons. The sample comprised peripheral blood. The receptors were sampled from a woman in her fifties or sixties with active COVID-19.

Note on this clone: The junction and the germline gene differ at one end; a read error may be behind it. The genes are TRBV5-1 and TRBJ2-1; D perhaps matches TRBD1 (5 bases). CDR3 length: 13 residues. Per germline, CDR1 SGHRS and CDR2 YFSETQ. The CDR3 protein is CASSLGGKDTRIF. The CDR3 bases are TGCGCCAGCAGCTTGGGAGGTAAGGACACTCGAATCTTC.

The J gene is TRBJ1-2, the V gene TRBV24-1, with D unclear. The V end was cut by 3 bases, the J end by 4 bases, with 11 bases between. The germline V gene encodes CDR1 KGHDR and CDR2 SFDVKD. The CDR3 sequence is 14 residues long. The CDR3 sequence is CATSDRGSRYGYTF. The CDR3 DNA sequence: TGTGCCACCAGTGATCGCGGCAGCCGCTATGGCTACACCTTC.

The CDR3 region has the DNA TGTGCCAGCAGCTTTGACAGCTCTGGAAACACCATATATTTT. Protein: CASSFDSSGNTIYF. The V gene is TRBV7-2, the J gene TRBJ1-3; TRBD1 might be the D (5 bases). The CDR3 runs to 14 residues. V dropped 3 bases and J dropped 0 bases, with 6 bases sitting between them. CDR1 and CDR2 from the germline V gene are SGHTA and FQGNSA.

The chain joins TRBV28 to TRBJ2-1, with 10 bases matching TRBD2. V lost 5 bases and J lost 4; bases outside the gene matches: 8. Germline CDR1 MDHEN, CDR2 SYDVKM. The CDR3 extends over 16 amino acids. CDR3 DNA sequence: TGTGCCAGCAGTCCCCCCACTAGCGGGGCGTACAATGAGCAGTTCTTC. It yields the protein CASSPPTSGAYNEQFF.

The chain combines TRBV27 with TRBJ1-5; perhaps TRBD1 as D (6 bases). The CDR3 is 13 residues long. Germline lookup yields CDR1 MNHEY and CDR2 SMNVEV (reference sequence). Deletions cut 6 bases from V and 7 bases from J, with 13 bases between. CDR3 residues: CASRARGRQPQHF. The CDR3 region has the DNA TGTGCCAGCAGGGCCAGGGGAAGGCAGCCCCAGCATTTT.

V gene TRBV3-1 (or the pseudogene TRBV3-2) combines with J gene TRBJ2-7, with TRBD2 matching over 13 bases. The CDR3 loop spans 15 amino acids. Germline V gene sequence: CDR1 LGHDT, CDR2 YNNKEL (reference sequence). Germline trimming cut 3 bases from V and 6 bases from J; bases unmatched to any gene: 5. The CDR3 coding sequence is TGTGCCAGCAGCCAGACTAGCGGGGGGTCTTCCGAGCAGTACTTC. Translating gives CASSQTSGGSSEQYF.

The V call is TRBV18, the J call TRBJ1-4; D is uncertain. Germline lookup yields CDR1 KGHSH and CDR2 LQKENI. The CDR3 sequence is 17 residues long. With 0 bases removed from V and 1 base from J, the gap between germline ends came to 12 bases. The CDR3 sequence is CASSPPDLRGTNEKLFF. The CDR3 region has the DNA TGTGCCAGCTCACCACCGGACCTCCGGGGAACTAATGAAAAACTGTTTTTT.

DNA of the CDR3: TGTGCCAGCAGCCAAATAAGGCCCGGCGGGGCTCCCTACGAGCAGTACTTC. Protein product: CASSQIRPGGAPYEQYF. The V and J genes are TRBV14 and TRBJ2-7; perhaps TRBD2 as D (6 bases). This CDR3 contains 17 residues. V was shortened by 2 bases and J by 2 bases, with 19 bases between the two germline ends. Germline CDR1 and CDR2: SGHDN and FVKESK.

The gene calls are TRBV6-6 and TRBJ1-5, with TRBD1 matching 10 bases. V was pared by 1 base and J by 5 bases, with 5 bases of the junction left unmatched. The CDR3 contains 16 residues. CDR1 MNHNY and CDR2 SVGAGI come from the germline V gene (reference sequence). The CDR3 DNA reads TGTGCCAGCAGTTACTGGGACAGGGGCGGGGATCAGCCCCAGCATTTT. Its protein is CASSYWDRGGDQPQHF.

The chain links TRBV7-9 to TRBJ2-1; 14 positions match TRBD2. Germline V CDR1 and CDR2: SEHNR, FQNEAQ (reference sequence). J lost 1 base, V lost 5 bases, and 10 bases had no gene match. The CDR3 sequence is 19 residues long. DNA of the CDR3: TGTGCCAGCAGCAAAGGACTAGCGGGGGGTGGAGAGTCCTACAATGAGCAGTTCTTC. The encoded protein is CASSKGLAGGGESYNEQFF.

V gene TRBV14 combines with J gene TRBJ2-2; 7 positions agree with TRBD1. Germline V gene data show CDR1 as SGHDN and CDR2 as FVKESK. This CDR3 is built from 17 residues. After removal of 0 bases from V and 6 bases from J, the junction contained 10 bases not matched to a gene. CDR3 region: CASSQDVGGRLPGELFF. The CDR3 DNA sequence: TGTGCCAGCAGCCAAGATGTAGGGGGCCGTCTTCCCGGGGAGCTGTTTTTT.

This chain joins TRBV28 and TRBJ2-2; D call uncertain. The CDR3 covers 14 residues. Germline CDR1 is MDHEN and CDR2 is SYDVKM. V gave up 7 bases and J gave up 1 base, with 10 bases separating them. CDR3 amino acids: CASNWARNTGELFF. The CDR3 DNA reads TGTGCCAGCAATTGGGCCAGGAACACCGGGGAGCTGTTTTTT.

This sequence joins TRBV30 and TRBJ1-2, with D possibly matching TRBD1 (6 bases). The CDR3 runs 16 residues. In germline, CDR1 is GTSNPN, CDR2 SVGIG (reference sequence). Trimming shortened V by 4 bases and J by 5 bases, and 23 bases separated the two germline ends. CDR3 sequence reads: CAWMAMTRGSVYGYTF. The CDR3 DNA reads TGTGCCTGGATGGCTATGACCAGGGGCTCTGTTTATGGCTACACCTTC.

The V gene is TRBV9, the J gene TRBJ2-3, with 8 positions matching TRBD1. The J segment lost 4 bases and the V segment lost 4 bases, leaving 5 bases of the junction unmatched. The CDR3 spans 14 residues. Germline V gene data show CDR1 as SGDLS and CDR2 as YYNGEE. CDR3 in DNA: TGTGCCAGCAGCAGTCGGACAGGGCCAGATACGCAGTATTTT. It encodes CASSSRTGPDTQYF.

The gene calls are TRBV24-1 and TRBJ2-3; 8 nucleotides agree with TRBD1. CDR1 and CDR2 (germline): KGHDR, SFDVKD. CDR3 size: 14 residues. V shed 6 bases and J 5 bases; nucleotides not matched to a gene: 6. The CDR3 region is CATSTDRVLDTQYF. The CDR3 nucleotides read TGTGCCACCAGTACGGACAGGGTATTAGATACGCAGTATTTT.